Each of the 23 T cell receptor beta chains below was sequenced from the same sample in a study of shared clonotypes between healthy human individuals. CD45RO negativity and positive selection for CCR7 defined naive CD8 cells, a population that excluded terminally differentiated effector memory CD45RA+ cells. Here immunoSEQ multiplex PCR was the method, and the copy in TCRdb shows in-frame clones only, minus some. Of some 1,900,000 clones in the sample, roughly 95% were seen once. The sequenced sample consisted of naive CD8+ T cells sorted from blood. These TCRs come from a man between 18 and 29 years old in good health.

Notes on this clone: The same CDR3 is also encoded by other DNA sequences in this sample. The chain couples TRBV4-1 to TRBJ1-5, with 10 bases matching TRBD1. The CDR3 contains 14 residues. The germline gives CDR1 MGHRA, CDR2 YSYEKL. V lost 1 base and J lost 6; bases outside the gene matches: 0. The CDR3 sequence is CASSQGTGGQPQHF. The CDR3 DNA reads TGCGCCAGCAGCCAAGGGACAGGGGGTCAGCCCCAGCATTTT.

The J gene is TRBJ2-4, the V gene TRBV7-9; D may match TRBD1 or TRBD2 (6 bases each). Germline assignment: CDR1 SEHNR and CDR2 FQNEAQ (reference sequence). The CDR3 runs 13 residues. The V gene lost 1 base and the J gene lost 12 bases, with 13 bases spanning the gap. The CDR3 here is CASSLGGALDQYF. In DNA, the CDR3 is TGTGCCAGCAGCTTAGGGGGGGCATTAGATCAGTACTTC.

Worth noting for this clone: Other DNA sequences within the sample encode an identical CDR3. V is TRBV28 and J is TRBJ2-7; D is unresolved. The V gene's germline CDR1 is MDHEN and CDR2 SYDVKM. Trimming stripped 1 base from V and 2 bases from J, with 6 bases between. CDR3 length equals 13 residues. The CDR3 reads CASSLSGTYEQYF. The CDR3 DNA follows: TGTGCCAGCAGTTTATCAGGCACCTACGAGCAGTACTTC. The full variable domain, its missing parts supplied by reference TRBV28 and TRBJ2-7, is DVKVTQSSRYLVKRTGEKVFLECVQDMDHENMFWYRQDPGLGLRLIYFSYDVKMKEKGDIPEGYSVSREKKERFSLILESASTNQTSMYLCASSLSGTYEQYFGPGTRLTVT.

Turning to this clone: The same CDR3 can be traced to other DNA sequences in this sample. Here the CDR3 reads CASSLGQGDEKLFF. CDR3 DNA: TGTGCCAGCAGCTTGGGACAGGGGGACGAAAAACTGTTTTTT. This rearrangement joins TRBV5-6 to TRBJ1-4; the match to TRBD1 covers 9 bases. Trimming cost V 0 bases and J 8 bases; bases outside gene matches: 2. CDR1 SGHDT and CDR2 YYEEEE come from the germline V gene. The CDR3 length is 14 residues.

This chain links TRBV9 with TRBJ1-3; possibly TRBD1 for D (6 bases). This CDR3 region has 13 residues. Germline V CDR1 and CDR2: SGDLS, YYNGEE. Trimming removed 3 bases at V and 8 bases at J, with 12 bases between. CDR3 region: CASSEGEGYTIYF. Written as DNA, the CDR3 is TGTGCCAGCAGCGAGGGGGAGGGTTACACCATATATTTT.

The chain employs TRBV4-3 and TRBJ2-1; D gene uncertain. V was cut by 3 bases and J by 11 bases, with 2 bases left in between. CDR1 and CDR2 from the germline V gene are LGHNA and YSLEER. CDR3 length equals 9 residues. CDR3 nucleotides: TGCGCCAGCAGCCAGAAGCAGTTCTTC. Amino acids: CASSQKQFF.

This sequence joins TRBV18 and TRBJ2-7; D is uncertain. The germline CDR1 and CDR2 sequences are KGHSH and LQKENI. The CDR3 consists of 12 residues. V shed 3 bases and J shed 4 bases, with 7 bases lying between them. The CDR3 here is CASSPNFYEQYF. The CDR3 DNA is TGTGCCAGCTCACCTAATTTTTACGAGCAGTACTTC.

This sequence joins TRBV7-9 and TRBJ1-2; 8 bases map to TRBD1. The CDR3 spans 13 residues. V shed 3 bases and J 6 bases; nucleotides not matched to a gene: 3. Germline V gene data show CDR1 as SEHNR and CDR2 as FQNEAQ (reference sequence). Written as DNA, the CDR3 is TGTGCCAGCAGCTTCGCGACAGGGGATGGCTACACCTTC. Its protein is CASSFATGDGYTF.

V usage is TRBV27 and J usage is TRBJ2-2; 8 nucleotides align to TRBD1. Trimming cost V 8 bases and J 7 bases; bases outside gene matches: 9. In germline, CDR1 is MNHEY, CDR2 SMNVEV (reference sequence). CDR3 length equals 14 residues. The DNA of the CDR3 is TGTGCCAGCGGGGTACAGGGGGGTTTCGGGGAGCTGTTTTTT. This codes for CASGVQGGFGELFF.

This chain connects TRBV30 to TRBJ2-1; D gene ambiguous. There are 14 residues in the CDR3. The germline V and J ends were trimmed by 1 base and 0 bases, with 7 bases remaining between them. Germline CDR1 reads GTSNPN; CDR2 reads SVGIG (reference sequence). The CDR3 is CAWSDSSSYNEQFF. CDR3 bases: TGTGCCTGGAGTGACTCGAGCTCCTACAATGAGCAGTTCTTC. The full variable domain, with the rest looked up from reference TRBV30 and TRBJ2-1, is SQTIHQWPATLVQPVGSPLSLECTVEGTSNPNLYWYRQAAGRGLQLLFYSVGIGQISSEVPQNLSASRPQDRQFILSSKKLLLSDSGFYLCAWSDSSSYNEQFFGPGTRLTVL.

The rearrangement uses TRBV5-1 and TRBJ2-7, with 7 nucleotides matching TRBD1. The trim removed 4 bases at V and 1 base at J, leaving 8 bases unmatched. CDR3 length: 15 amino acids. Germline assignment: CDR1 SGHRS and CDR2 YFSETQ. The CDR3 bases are TGCGCCAGCAGCCAGCTCCGACAGGGATCCTACGAGCAGTACTTC. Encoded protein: CASSQLRQGSYEQYF.

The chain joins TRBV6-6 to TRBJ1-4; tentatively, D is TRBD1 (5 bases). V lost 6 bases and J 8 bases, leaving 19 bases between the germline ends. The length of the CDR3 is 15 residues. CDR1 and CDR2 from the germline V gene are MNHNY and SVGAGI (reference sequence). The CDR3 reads CASSEYRPRGEKLFF. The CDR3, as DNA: TGTGCCAGCAGCGAATATAGGCCCCGGGGGGAAAAACTGTTTTTT.

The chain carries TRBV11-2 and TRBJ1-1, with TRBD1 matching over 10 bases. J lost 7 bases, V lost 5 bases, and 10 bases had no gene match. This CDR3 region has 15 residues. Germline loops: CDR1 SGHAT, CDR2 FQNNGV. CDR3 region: CASSPVGTGAYEAFF. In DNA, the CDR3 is TGTGCCAGCAGCCCAGTCGGGACAGGGGCATATGAAGCTTTCTTT.

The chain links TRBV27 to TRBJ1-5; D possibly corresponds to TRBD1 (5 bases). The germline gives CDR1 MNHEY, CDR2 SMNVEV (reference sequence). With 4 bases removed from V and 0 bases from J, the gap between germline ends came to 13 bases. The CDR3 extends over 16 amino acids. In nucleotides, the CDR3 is TGTGCCAGCAGTTCCAAGACAGTTCATAGCAATCAGCCCCAGCATTTT. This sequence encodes CASSSKTVHSNQPQHF.

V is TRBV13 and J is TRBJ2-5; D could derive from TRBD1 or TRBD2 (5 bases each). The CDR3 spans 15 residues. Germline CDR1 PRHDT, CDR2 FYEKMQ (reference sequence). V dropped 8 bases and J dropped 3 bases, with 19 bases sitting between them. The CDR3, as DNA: TGTGCCAGCCGCAAGGTGGGGGACGACAAAGAGACCCAGTACTTC. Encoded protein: CASRKVGDDKETQYF.

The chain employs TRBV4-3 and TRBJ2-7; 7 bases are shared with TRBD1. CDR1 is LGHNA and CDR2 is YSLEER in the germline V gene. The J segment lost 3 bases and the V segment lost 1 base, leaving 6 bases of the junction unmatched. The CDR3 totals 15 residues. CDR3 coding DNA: TGCGCCAGCAGCCAAGGGACAGGAACCCTCTACGAGCAGTACTTC. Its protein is CASSQGTGTLYEQYF.

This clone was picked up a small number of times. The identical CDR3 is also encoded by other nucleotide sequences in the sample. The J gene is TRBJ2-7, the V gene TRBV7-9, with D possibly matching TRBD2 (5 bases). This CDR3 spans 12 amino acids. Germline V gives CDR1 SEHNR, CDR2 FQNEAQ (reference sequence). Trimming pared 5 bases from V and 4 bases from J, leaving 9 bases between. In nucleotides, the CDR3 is TGTGCCAGCAGCCCCGGAGGATACGAGCAGTACTTC. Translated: CASSPGGYEQYF. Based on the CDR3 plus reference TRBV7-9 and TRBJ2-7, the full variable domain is DTGVSQNPRHKITKRGQNVTFRCDPISEHNRLYWYRQTLGQGPEFLTYFQNEAQLEKSRLLSDRFSAERPKGSFSTLEIQRTEQGDSAMYLCASSPGGYEQYFGPGTRLTVT.

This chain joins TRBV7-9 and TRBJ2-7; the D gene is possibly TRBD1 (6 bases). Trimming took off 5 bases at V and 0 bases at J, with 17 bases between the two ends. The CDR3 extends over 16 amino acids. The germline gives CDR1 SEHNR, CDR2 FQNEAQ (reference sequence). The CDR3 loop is CASSDSDQGSSYEQYF. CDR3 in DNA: TGTGCCAGCAGCGATTCAGACCAGGGGTCCTCCTACGAGCAGTACTTC.

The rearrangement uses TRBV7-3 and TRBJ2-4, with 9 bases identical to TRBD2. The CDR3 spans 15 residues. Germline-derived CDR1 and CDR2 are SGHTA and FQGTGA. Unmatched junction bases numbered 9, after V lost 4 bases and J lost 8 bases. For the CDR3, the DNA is TGTGCCAGCAGCTCAAGCGGGGGGCCCGGTGACATTCAGTACTTC. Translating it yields CASSSSGGPGDIQYF.

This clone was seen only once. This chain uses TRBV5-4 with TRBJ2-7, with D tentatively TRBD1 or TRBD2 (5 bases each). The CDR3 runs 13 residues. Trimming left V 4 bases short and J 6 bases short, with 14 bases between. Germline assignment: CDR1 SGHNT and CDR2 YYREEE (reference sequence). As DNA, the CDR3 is TGTGCCAGCAGCCTTCGAGAGGGGCCCGAGCAGTACTTC. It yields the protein CASSLREGPEQYF.

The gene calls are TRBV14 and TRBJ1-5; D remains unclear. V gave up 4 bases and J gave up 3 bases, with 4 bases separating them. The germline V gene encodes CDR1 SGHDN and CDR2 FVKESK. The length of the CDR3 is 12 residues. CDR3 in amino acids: CASSRANQPQHF. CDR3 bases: TGTGCCAGCAGCCGCGCCAATCAGCCCCAGCATTTT.

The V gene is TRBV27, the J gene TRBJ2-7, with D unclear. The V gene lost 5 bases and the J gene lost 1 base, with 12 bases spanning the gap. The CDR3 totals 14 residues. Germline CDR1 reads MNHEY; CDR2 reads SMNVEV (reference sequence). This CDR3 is CASSPGVGSYEQYF. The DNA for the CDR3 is TGTGCCAGCAGTCCCGGTGTAGGGTCCTACGAGCAGTACTTC.

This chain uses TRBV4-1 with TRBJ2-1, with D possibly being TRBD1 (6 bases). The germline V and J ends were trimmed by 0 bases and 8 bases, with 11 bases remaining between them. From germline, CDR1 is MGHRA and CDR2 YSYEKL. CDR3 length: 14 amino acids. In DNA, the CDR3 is TGCGCCAGCAGCCAAGAGGACAGAACCCATGAGCAGTTCTTC. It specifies CASSQEDRTHEQFF.